The 22 T cell receptor beta chains given below trace back to one sample, sequenced in a study of blood T cell repertoires in COVID-19. Sequencing used immunoSEQ multiplex PCR; TCRdb keeps in-frame clones, though not all of them. The sample yields about 160,000 clones, 84% seen once. Sequenced: peripheral blood. Receptors were obtained from a man in his 70s with acute or convalescent COVID-19.

This sequence joins TRBV9 and TRBJ2-6; D is perhaps TRBD1 (6 bases). Germline values: CDR1 SGDLS, CDR2 YYNGEE. V was cut by 3 bases and J by 4 bases, with 11 bases left in between. The CDR3 has 15 residues. The CDR3 region is CASSARGFGANVLTF. The CDR3, as DNA: TGTGCCAGCAGCGCAAGGGGGTTCGGGGCCAACGTCCTGACTTTC.

This clone showed up just a few times. The V and J genes are TRBV29-1 and TRBJ1-1; no clear D. The V and J ends lost 8 bases and 3 bases respectively, with 16 bases between them. There are 13 residues in the CDR3. Germline CDR1 is SQVTM and CDR2 is ANQGSEA. In DNA form, the CDR3 reads TGCAGCTCAAGCGGGGAACGGGACACTGAAGCTTTCTTT. Translated, it gives CSSSGERDTEAFF.

V usage is TRBV4-2 and J usage is TRBJ2-7; maybe TRBD1 (5 bases). This CDR3 comprises 14 residues. V shed 1 base and J shed 4 bases, with 11 bases lying between them. Germline CDR1 LGHNA, CDR2 YNFKEQ. The CDR3 nucleotides read TGTGCCAGCAGCCAAGGGCATCAGGGTTACGAGCAGTACTTC. Its translation is CASSQGHQGYEQYF.

V and J are TRBV6-1 and TRBJ2-7; D not resolved. The CDR3 runs to 14 residues. Looked up from germline, CDR1 is MNHNS and CDR2 is SASEGT. V lost 0 bases, J lost 9 bases, and 15 bases lay in between. The CDR3: CASSEAEVLRGQYF. CDR3 DNA: TGTGCCAGCAGTGAAGCGGAAGTGTTACGAGGGCAGTACTTC.

V is TRBV24-1 and J is TRBJ2-5, with 7 bases matching TRBD2. This CDR3 has 17 amino acids. The V segment lost 4 bases and the J segment 3 bases; nucleotides outside the gene matches: 13. Germline V gene data show CDR1 as KGHDR and CDR2 as SFDVKD. The CDR3 DNA sequence: TGTGCCACCAGTGACCCGGGAGGTACCCTTAGAGAAGAGACCCAGTACTTC. It is translated as CATSDPGGTLREETQYF.

A word on this clone: Other DNA sequences in the same sample also yield this CDR3. This chain joins TRBV6-1 and TRBJ2-4; perhaps TRBD1 as D (5 bases). This CDR3 region has 13 residues. Trimming stripped 2 bases from V and 6 bases from J, with 8 bases between. Per germline, CDR1 MNHNS and CDR2 SASEGT. The CDR3 coding sequence is TGTGCCAGCAGTGAAATTCAGGGAAACATTCAGTACTTC. It translates to CASSEIQGNIQYF.

The chain recombines TRBV7-2 with TRBJ2-1, with 9 bases matching TRBD2. The germline V gene has CDR1 SGHTA and CDR2 FQGNSA. The V segment lost 6 bases and the J segment 7 bases; nucleotides outside the gene matches: 7. The CDR3 is 14 residues long. CDR3 DNA sequence: TGTGCCAGCAGGCCGCGGGGGGGGTTGAATGAGCAGTTCTTC. This codes for CASRPRGGLNEQFF.

V usage is TRBV6-5 and J usage is TRBJ1-2; D may be TRBD1 (6 bases). CDR3 length: 15 amino acids. Trimming stripped 7 bases from V and 1 base from J, with 16 bases between. The germline V gene encodes CDR1 MNHEY and CDR2 SVGAGI. The CDR3 is CASTGTPGDNYGYTF. The CDR3, as DNA: TGTGCCAGCACAGGAACTCCAGGGGATAACTATGGCTACACCTTC.

This clone came up a few times. This rearrangement joins TRBV5-1 to TRBJ1-6; possibly TRBD1 for D (5 bases). Germline V CDR1 and CDR2: SGHRS, YFSETQ. V was clipped by 1 base and J by 6 bases, with 11 bases between them. The CDR3 consists of 15 residues. The CDR3 region has the DNA TGCGCCAGCAGCTTGTTCCCGGGGGGTAATTCACCCCTCCACTTT. Translating gives CASSLFPGGNSPLHF.

The rearrangement uses TRBV5-1 and TRBJ2-7, with D possibly TRBD2 on 5 matching bases. The germline V gene has CDR1 SGHRS and CDR2 YFSETQ. The CDR3 runs to 14 residues. V lost 1 base and J 5 bases, leaving 13 bases between the germline ends. Written as DNA, the CDR3 is TGCGCCAGCAGCTTGACTTTCGTCGGGGACGAGCAGTACTTC. As protein: CASSLTFVGDEQYF. Filled out from reference TRBV5-1 and TRBJ2-7, the complete variable domain reads KAGVTQTPRYLIKTRGQQVTLSCSPISGHRSVSWYQQTPGQGLQFLFEYFSETQRNKGNFPGRFSGRQFSNSRSEMNVSTLELGDSALYLCASSLTFVGDEQYFGPGTRLTVT.

The V and J genes are TRBV11-1 and TRBJ2-1; D perhaps matches TRBD2 (6 bases). Trimming left V 0 bases short and J 3 bases short, with 9 bases between. CDR3 length equals 15 residues. From germline, CDR1 is SGHAT and CDR2 FQDESV (reference sequence). CDR3 bases: TGTGCCAGCAGCTTAGCTAGCGGATTCTACAATGAGCAGTTCTTC. Its translation: CASSLASGFYNEQFF.

The table lists this clone with a count of one. The V call is TRBV6-5, the J call TRBJ1-1, with 7 bases that match TRBD1. Germline V gene data show CDR1 as MNHEY and CDR2 as SVGAGI. The V segment lost 5 bases and the J segment 4 bases; nucleotides outside the gene matches: 7. The CDR3 loop spans 14 amino acids. DNA for the CDR3: TGTGCCAGCAGTCGACAGGGACCGAGCACTGAAGCTTTCTTT. Amino acids: CASSRQGPSTEAFF.

The V call is TRBV7-9, the J call TRBJ2-7, with TRBD2 matching over 13 bases. CDR3 length: 14 amino acids. Germline values: CDR1 SEHNR, CDR2 FQNEAQ (reference sequence). The V segment lost 5 bases and the J segment 3 bases; nucleotides outside the gene matches: 1. The CDR3: CASSRTSGSYEQYF. The CDR3 DNA is TGTGCCAGCAGCCGGACTAGCGGGAGCTACGAGCAGTACTTC.

This clone was counted only a few times. The gene calls are TRBV6-5 and TRBJ2-7; 8 bases are a match to TRBD1. CDR1 MNHEY and CDR2 SVGAGI come from the germline V gene. There are 15 residues in the CDR3. The ends lost 0 bases at V and 2 bases at J; junction bases unmatched: 3. CDR3 sequence: CASSYSGQAPYEQYF. The CDR3 coding sequence is TGTGCCAGCAGTTACTCGGGACAGGCCCCCTACGAGCAGTACTTC.

This clone is a singleton in its sample. V and J are TRBV3-1 (or the pseudogene TRBV3-2) and TRBJ1-2; tentatively, D is TRBD1 (5 bases). Germline V lookup: CDR1 LGHDT, CDR2 YNNKEL (reference sequence). The CDR3 runs to 13 residues. V gave up 0 bases and J gave up 6 bases, with 8 bases separating them. The CDR3 protein is CASSQDPGHGYTF. CDR3 sequence (DNA): TGTGCCAGCAGCCAAGATCCAGGGCATGGCTACACCTTC.

The DNA for the CDR3 is TGTGCCAGCAGGGCGCCTGGGGCAGGCAGTCAGCCCCAGCATTTT. This gives the protein CASRAPGAGSQPQHF. The V call is TRBV28, the J call TRBJ1-5; maybe TRBD1 (5 bases). The germline V gene encodes CDR1 MDHEN and CDR2 SYDVKM. The CDR3 totals 15 residues. Trimming cost V 6 bases and J 6 bases, with 18 bases left between them.

The chain carries TRBV5-1 and TRBJ2-5; 9 bases line up with TRBD1. The CDR3 totals 17 residues. Per the germline V gene, CDR1 is SGHRS and CDR2 is YFSETQ. Unmatched junction bases numbered 15, after V lost 4 bases and J lost 5 bases. The CDR3 coding sequence is TGCGCCAGCAGCACCTACCTAGACAGGGGGAAGCGGGAGACCCAGTACTTC. Amino acids: CASSTYLDRGKRETQYF.

The chain carries TRBV29-1 and TRBJ1-1; D gene uncertain. The V end was cut by 4 bases, the J end by 1 base, with 7 bases between. Germline assignment: CDR1 SQVTM and CDR2 ANQGSEA. There are 12 residues in the CDR3. The CDR3 loop is CSVVSGNTEAFF. CDR3 nucleotide sequence: TGCAGCGTTGTATCCGGGAACACTGAAGCTTTCTTT.

This sequence joins TRBV18 and TRBJ2-5; possible D gene TRBD2, 6 bases. This CDR3 spans 14 amino acids. V was clipped by 2 bases and J by 1 base, with 8 bases between them. Germline loops: CDR1 KGHSH, CDR2 LQKENI. The CDR3 here is CASSPGGIQETQYF. The CDR3 bases are TGTGCCAGCTCACCAGGGGGGATCCAAGAGACCCAGTACTTC.

This chain connects TRBV11-2 to TRBJ2-3; D not certain. V gave up 6 bases and J gave up 1 base, with 8 bases separating them. The CDR3 is 13 amino acids. From germline, CDR1 is SGHAT and CDR2 FQNNGV. CDR3 nucleotides: TGTGCCAGCAGTATGGAGCGCACAGATACGCAGTATTTT. It is translated as CASSMERTDTQYF.

The chain is built from TRBV2 and TRBJ2-7; tentatively, D is TRBD2 (5 bases). The CDR3 totals 13 residues. The germline CDR1 and CDR2 sequences are SNHLY and FYNNEI. The V end lost 5 bases, the J end lost 3 bases, and 11 bases lay between the germline ends. The CDR3 region is CASSFTEGYEQYF. The CDR3 DNA reads as TGTGCCAGCAGTTTTACAGAGGGCTACGAGCAGTACTTC.

The chain carries TRBV10-1 and TRBJ1-3; a possible D gene is TRBD1 (6 bases). Trimming cost V 7 bases and J 0 bases, with 16 bases left between them. Germline V gene data show CDR1 as WNHNN and CDR2 as SYGVQD (reference sequence). The CDR3 covers 16 residues. CDR3 in DNA: TGCGCCAGCACCCTATACAGGGTACACTCTGGAAACACCATATATTTT. This gives the protein CASTLYRVHSGNTIYF.